The clone carrying this TCR beta chain has a count of ten or more. Its specificity is not known. Per the germline V gene, CDR1 is LNHDA and CDR2 is SQIVND (reference sequence). Trimming pared 6 bases from V and 2 bases from J, leaving 11 bases between. This CDR3 is 14 amino acids long. This record belongs to a study of early T cells in non-severe SARS-CoV-2 infection. At the level of the study: RNA in bulk from unsorted whole blood was sequenced, and chains were unpaired. General study points: Private and CD4 specificities were missed by VDJdb matching, skewed to anti-spike CD8.

The TCR library protocol was used to attach unique molecular identifiers. These identifiers were attached to individual cDNA molecules. TCRdb used MiXCR to reprocess the 5' RACE reads, holding one entry per CDR3 protein. The sample lists about 50,000 distinct CDR3 sequences, over 13% occurring once. The chain uses TRBV19 and TRBJ1-5; TRBD1 might be the D (5 bases). This sequence originates from an adult who was a healthcare worker with PCR-confirmed SARS-CoV-2 infection or an uninfected control (not recorded which). Sequenced material: whole blood, taken at baseline. The DNA for the CDR3 is TGTGCCAGTAGCATTTCGGGGGGCAATCAGCCCCAGCATTTT. Translated, it gives CASSISGGNQPQHF. The variable domain in full, completed from reference TRBV19 and TRBJ1-5, reads DGGITQSPKYLFRKEGQNVTLSCEQNLNHDAMYWYRQDPGQGLRLIYYSQIVNDFQKGDIAEGYSVSREKKESFPLTVTSAQKNPTAFYLCASSISGGNQPQHFGDGTRLSIL.